The clone carrying this TCR beta chain was recorded only once. Other DNA variants within this sample encode the same CDR3. This sample is part of a study of blood T cell repertoires in COVID-19. Overall study context: Donors in the United States, Italy and Spain gave samples during acute or convalescent COVID-19. PBMCs, B-cell-depleted T cells, or T cells provided the cDNA or gDNA that made up the material.

Categorization into cohorts depended on clinical history that participants reported. Trimming took 4 bases from V and 2 from J; bases not matched to a gene: 4. The CDR3 consists of 14 residues. Per the germline V gene, CDR1 is SEHNR and CDR2 is FQNEAQ (reference sequence). The assay was immunoSEQ multiplex PCR, and TCRdb's table has in-frame clones only and misses some. This sample has roughly 180,000 clones, with roughly 87% found just once. This TCR derives from a woman in her 30s who had recovered from COVID-19. Sequenced input: PBMCs or T cells enriched from blood (not recorded which). The J gene is TRBJ1-1, the V gene TRBV7-9; 7 nucleotides line up with TRBD1. In DNA, the CDR3 is TGTGCCAGCAGCTCCTACAGGGGTAACACTGAAGCTTTCTTT. It specifies CASSSYRGNTEAFF. Drawing the rest from reference TRBV7-9 and TRBJ1-1, the complete variable domain is DTGVSQNPRHKITKRGQNVTFRCDPISEHNRLYWYRQTLGQGPEFLTYFQNEAQLEKSRLLSDRFSAERPKGSFSTLEIQRTEQGDSAMYLCASSSYRGNTEAFFGQGTRLTVV.